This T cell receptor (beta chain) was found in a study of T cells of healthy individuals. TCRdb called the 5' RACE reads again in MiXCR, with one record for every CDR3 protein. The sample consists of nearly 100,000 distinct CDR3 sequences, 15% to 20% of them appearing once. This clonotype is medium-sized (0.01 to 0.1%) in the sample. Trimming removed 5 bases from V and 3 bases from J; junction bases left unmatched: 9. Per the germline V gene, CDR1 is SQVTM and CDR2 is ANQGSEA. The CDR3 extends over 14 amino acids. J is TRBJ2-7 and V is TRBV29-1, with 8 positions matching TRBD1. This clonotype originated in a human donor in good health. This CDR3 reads CSVRTGQVNYEQYF. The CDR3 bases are TGCAGCGTTAGGACAGGGCAAGTGAACTACGAGCAGTACTTC.